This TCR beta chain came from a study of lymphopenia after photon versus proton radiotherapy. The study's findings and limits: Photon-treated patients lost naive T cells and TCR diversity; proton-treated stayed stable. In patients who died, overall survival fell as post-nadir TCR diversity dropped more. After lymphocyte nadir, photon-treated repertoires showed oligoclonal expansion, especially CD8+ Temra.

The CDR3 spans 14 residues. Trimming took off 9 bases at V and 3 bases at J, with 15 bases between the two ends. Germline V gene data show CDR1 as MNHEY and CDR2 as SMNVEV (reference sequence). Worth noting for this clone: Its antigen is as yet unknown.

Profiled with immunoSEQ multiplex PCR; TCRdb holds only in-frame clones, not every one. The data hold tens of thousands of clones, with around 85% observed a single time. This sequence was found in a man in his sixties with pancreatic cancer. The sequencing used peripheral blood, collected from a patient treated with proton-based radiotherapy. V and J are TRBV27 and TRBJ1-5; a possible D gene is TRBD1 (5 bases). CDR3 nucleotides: TGTGCCAGTGCTAGGAGGGGCTCCAATCAGCCCCAGCATTTT. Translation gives CASARRGSNQPQHF.